A selection of T cell receptor beta chains follows, all from one sample in a study of blood T cell repertoires in COVID-19. Clones were sequenced by immunoSEQ multiplex PCR, and TCRdb holds only the in-frame ones, with some missing. This table has 68,000 or so clones, 79% appearing once. Sequenced: peripheral blood. Receptors originate from a human donor in a cohort sampled during active COVID-19. Each CDR3 is given with its conserved first and last residue. A D gene is named only where the DNA matches it firmly. Clone size is given for some rows only: seen once, a few or many times, or a class if the clone is expanded.

D: NA
J: TRBJ2-6
V: TRBV9
size: once
CDR3: CASSVGGLSPGGANVLTF
DNA: TGTGCCAGCAGCGTAGGAGGGCTGAGCCCGGGAGGGGCCAACGTCCTGACTTTC

D: TRBD1
J: TRBJ2-5
V: TRBV3-1/TRBV3-2
size: NA
CDR3: CASKTGEYQETQYF
DNA: TGTGCCAGTAAGACAGGGGAGTACCAAGAGACCCAGTACTTC

D: NA
J: TRBJ2-4
V: TRBV5-8
size: NA
CDR3: CASSLDGGVKNIQYF
DNA: TGTGCCAGCAGCTTGGACGGCGGGGTGAAAAACATTCAGTACTTC

D: NA
J: TRBJ2-5
V: TRBV15
size: NA
CDR3: CATSRERASSVQETQYF
DNA: TGTGCCACCAGCAGAGAAAGAGCTAGCAGCGTACAAGAGACCCAGTACTTC

D: TRBD2
J: TRBJ2-1
V: TRBV2
size: few
CDR3: CASTPRTSGKGSEQFF
DNA: TGTGCCAGCACGCCGAGGACTAGCGGGAAAGGTAGTGAGCAGTTCTTC

D: NA
J: TRBJ2-2
V: TRBV5-1
size: once
CDR3: CASSARMTAGELFF
DNA: TGCGCCAGCAGCGCCCGCATGACAGCCGGGGAGCTGTTTTTT

D: TRBD1
J: TRBJ1-4
V: TRBV28
size: NA
CDR3: CASSFRGTGNEKLFF
DNA: TGTGCCAGCAGTTTCAGGGGGACTGGTAATGAAAAACTGTTTTTT

D: NA
J: TRBJ2-7
V: TRBV7-2
size: NA
CDR3: CASSLARNYEQYF
DNA: TGTGCCAGCAGCTTAGCGAGAAACTACGAGCAGTACTTC

D: NA
J: TRBJ2-7
V: TRBV3-1/TRBV3-2
size: once
CDR3: CASSQEGLSPYEQYF
DNA: TGTGCCAGCAGCCAGGAGGGCCTTTCCCCCTACGAGCAGTACTTC

D: TRBD1
J: TRBJ2-7
V: TRBV4-1
size: once
CDR3: CASSQGARTGGVEQYF
DNA: TGCGCCAGCAGCCAGGGGGCTAGGACAGGGGGCGTCGAGCAGTACTTC

D: NA
J: TRBJ2-3
V: TRBV5-1
size: NA
CDR3: CASSFFSLGTDTQYF
DNA: TGCGCCAGCAGCTTTTTCAGCCTCGGGACAGATACGCAGTATTTT

D: TRBD1
J: TRBJ1-2
V: TRBV24-1
size: NA
CDR3: CAIRDSSDYGYTF
DNA: TGTGCCATTAGGGACAGCTCTGACTATGGCTACACCTTC

D: NA
J: TRBJ2-1
V: TRBV4-3
size: NA
CDR3: CASSLTTIGSSYNEQFF
DNA: TGCGCCAGCAGCCTGACTACTATCGGGAGCTCCTACAATGAGCAGTTCTTC

D: NA
J: TRBJ1-1
V: TRBV6-2/TRBV6-3
size: NA
CDR3: CASSYLGLPTTEAFF
DNA: TGTGCCAGCAGTTACCTTGGGCTGCCGACCACTGAAGCTTTCTTT

D: TRBD2
J: TRBJ2-1
V: TRBV29-1
size: NA
CDR3: CSVLAGAWENEQFF
DNA: TGCAGCGTACTAGCGGGAGCCTGGGAGAATGAGCAGTTCTTC

D: NA
J: TRBJ2-1
V: TRBV11-3
size: NA
CDR3: CASSNRVLVSNEQFF
DNA: TGTGCCAGCAGCAACAGGGTCCTGGTAAGCAATGAGCAGTTCTTC

D: TRBD1
J: TRBJ2-6
V: TRBV5-6
size: few
CDR3: CASTIRGSGANVLTF
DNA: TGTGCCAGCACCATCAGGGGGTCTGGGGCCAACGTCCTGACTTTC

D: TRBD1
J: TRBJ1-6
V: TRBV7-9
size: NA
CDR3: CASSRDRGHSPLHF
DNA: TGTGCCAGCAGCCGCGACAGGGGCCATTCACCCCTCCACTTT

D: TRBD2
J: TRBJ2-5
V: TRBV5-1
size: NA
CDR3: CASSLVAGGVQETQYF
DNA: TGCGCCAGCAGCTTGGTGGCGGGAGGGGTCCAAGAGACCCAGTACTTC

D: NA
J: TRBJ2-1
V: TRBV10-1
size: NA
CDR3: CASGGSGISSYNEQFF
DNA: TGCGCCAGCGGTGGTAGCGGTATAAGCTCCTACAATGAGCAGTTCTTC

D: NA
J: TRBJ2-5
V: TRBV23-1
size: NA
CDR3: CAICGVQETQYF
DNA: TGCGCCATCTGCGGGGTACAAGAGACCCAGTACTTC

D: TRBD2
J: TRBJ2-7
V: TRBV2
size: once
CDR3: CARKLAGVIYEQYF
DNA: TGTGCCAGAAAACTAGCGGGAGTTATCTACGAGCAGTACTTC

D: NA
J: TRBJ2-7
V: TRBV30
size: NA
CDR3: CAWSSHRADEQYF
DNA: TGTGCCTGGAGTTCTCACAGGGCTGACGAGCAGTACTTC

D: TRBD1
J: TRBJ1-6
V: TRBV28
size: NA
CDR3: CASSPPQGSNSPLHF
DNA: TGTGCCAGCAGTCCCCCACAGGGGTCTAATTCACCCCTCCACTTT

D: NA
J: TRBJ2-1
V: TRBV28
size: NA
CDR3: CASTGEYYNEQFF
DNA: TGTGCCAGCACGGGAGAATATTACAATGAGCAGTTCTTC

D: NA
J: TRBJ2-3
V: TRBV5-1
size: NA
CDR3: CASSSSSGDTQYF
DNA: TGCGCCAGCAGCTCCTCGTCGGGAGATACGCAGTATTTT

D: NA
J: TRBJ2-7
V: TRBV3-1/TRBV3-2
size: NA
CDR3: CASSLKRQVSYEQYF
DNA: TGTGCCAGCAGCTTAAAACGTCAGGTCTCCTACGAGCAGTACTTC

D: NA
J: TRBJ2-2
V: TRBV19
size: NA
CDR3: CASRWDKSTGELFF
DNA: TGTGCCAGTAGATGGGACAAGTCCACCGGGGAGCTGTTTTTT

D: TRBD2
J: TRBJ2-1
V: TRBV28
size: NA
CDR3: CASRGWSGRFNEQFF
DNA: TGTGCCAGCAGGGGGTGGAGCGGGAGATTTAATGAGCAGTTCTTC

D: TRBD2
J: TRBJ2-1
V: TRBV28
size: NA
CDR3: CASSSISPGLASYNEQFF
DNA: TGTGCCAGCAGTTCCATTTCCCCGGGACTAGCGTCTTACAATGAGCAGTTCTTC

D: NA
J: TRBJ1-3
V: TRBV9
size: NA
CDR3: CASSERTAGNTIYF
DNA: TGTGCCAGCAGCGAGAGGACAGCCGGAAACACCATATATTTT

D: NA
J: TRBJ1-1
V: TRBV29-1
size: NA
CDR3: CSVVRDIRMNTEAFF
DNA: TGCAGCGTTGTCCGGGACATAAGAATGAACACTGAAGCTTTCTTT

D: TRBD1
J: TRBJ1-2
V: TRBV28
size: few
CDR3: CASSPAGTGRYGYTF
DNA: TGTGCCAGCAGTCCCGCGGGGACAGGGCGGTATGGCTACACCTTC

D: TRBD2
J: TRBJ2-7
V: TRBV6-5
size: NA
CDR3: CASSQPGLVVHEQYF
DNA: TGTGCCAGCAGCCAACCGGGACTAGTCGTCCACGAGCAGTACTTC

D: NA
J: TRBJ2-6
V: TRBV6-6
size: NA
CDR3: CASSPGLRHPSFSGANVLTF
DNA: TGTGCCAGCAGTCCGGGACTCCGACACCCAAGCTTCTCTGGGGCCAACGTCCTGACTTTC

D: NA
J: TRBJ2-7
V: TRBV5-6
size: once
CDR3: CASSRERGVMAYEQYF
DNA: TGTGCCAGCAGCCGGGAGCGAGGTGTAATGGCCTACGAGCAGTACTTC